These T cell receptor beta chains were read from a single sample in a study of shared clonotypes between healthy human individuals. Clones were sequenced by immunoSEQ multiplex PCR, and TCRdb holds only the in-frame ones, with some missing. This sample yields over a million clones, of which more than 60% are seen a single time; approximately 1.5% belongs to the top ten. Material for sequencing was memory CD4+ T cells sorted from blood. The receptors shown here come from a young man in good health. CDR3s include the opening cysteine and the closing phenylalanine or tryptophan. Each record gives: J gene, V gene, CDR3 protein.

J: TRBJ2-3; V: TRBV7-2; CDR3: CASSYADTQYF
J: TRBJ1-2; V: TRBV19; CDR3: CASRPGQGNGYTF
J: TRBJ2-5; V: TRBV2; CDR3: CASSRNFRETQYF
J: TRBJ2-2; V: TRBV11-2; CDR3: CASSLGETGQHTGELFF
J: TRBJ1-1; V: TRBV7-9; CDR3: CASSPPLGTEAFF
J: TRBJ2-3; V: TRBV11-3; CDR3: CASSLGGATDTQYF
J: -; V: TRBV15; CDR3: CATSQNTGYEQYF
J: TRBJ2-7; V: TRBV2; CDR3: CASSLAGGSYEQYF
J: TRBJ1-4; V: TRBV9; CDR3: CASSVLSGPNEKLFF
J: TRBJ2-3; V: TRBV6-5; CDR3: CASKITDTQYF
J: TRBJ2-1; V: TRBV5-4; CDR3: CASSLYSENEQFF
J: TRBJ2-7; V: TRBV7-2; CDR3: CASSLDYEQYF
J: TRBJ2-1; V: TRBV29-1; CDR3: CSALRDRAEQFF
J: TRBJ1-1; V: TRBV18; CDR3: CASSGSGGTEAFF
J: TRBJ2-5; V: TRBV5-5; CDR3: CASSPTGGQETQYF
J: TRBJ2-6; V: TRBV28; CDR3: CASSPTGSGANVLTF
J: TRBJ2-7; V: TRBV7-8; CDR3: CASSLGVGWETTYEQYF
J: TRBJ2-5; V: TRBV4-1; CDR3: CASSQEAGGRGGETQYF
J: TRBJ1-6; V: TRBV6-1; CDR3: CASSARQGDSPLHF
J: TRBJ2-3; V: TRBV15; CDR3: CATSREGRAVGDTQYF
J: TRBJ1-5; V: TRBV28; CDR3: CASSFPRGKGSNQPQHF
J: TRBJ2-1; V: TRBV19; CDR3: CASSIISGITDERFF
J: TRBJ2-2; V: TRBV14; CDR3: CASSRTGELFF
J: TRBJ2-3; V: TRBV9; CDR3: CASSVEPGPGDTQYF
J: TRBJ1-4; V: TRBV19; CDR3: CASSIIGPSNEKLFF
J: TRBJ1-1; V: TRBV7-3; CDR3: CASSPQGAEGRGRAFF
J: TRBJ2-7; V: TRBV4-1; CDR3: CASSQDLAHPYYEQYF
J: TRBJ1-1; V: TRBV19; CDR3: CASSLNAGQGRTEAFF
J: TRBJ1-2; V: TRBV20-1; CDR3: CSARGRDGYTF
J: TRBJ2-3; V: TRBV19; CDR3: CATWASGEGTQYF
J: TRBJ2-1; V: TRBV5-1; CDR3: CASSLAPTGNDEQFF
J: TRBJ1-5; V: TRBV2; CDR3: CASSQDRSNQPQHF
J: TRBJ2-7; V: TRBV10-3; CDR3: CAISDADRVVSYEQYF
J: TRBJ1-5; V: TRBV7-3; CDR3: CASSLSSNQPQHF
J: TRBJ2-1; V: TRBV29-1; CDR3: CSVPGQIYNEQFF
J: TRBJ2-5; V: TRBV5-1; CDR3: CASSSLGLQETQYF
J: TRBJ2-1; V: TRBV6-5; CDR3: CASSLGQGLYNEQFF
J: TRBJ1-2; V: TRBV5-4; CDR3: CASSLRTDTMTF
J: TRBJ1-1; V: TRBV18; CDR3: CASSPAGTGNTEAFF
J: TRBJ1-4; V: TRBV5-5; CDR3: CASSLLGGTEKLFF
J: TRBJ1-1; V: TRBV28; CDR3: CASRPYSPNTEAFF